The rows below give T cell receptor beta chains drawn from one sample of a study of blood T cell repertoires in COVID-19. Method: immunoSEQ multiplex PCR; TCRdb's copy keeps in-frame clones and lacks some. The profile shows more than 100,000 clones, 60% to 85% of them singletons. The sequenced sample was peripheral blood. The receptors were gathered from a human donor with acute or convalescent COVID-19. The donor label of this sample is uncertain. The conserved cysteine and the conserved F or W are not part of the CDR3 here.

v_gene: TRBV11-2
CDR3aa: ASSFLGQNTEAF

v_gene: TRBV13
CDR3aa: ASSLGSPRYSTDTQY

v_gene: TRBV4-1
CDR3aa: ASSQGRLTGTQY

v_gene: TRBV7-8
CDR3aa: ASSGLAGTDTQY

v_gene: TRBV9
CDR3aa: ASSVGSGGTDTQY

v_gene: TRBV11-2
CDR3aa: ASSSGGQGGQPQH

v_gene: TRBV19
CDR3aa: ASSTGSNQPQH

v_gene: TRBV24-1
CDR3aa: ATAGQGDYEQY

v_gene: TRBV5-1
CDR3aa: ASSLQGWGLDTQY

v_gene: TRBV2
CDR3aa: ASSEGVAVAF

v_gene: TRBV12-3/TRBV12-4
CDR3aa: ASSTQGRGGYT

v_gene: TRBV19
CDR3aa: ASSIYPGSGGDSGNQPQH

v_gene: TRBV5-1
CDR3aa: ASSPTLDSYTEAF

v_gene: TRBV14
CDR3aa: ASSLEAGRGNEQF

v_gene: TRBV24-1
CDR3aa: ATSDFGARDSQGKDTQY

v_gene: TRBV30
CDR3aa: AWTQGSNYGYT

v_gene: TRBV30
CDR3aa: AWRKEGRDEQY

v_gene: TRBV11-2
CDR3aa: ASRRGSGTGELF

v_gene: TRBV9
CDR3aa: ASSVSAGNYGYT

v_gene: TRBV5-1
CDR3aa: ASSREANYGYT

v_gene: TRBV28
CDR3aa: ASSLPGQGEADTQY

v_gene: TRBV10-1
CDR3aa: ASSQGQAGPSPLH

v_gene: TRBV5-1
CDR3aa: ASSLAGSTLGSPLH

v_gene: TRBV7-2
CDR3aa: ASSHTGTGGLNIQY

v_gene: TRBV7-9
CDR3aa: ASSSGHRQETQY

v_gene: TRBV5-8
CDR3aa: ASSSAGGGYNEQF

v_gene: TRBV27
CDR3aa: ASSSGQGTYNEQF

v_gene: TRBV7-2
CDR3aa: ASSPGLAVGEQF

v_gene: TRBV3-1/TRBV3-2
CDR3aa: ASSLLTGAEETQY

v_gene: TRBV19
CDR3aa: ASSIDLSRAAIDYEQY

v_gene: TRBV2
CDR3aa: ASRPTGSSPLH

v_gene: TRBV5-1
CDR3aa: ASSLDRGNEQF